This T cell receptor beta chain was captured in a study of cytomegalovirus exposure and HLA in healthy donors. The CDR3 covers 13 residues. V lost 4 bases and J lost 4, with 9 bases in between. Germline CDR1 is SGHNT and CDR2 is YYREEE (reference sequence). Donors were nominally healthy when sampled, though unrecorded immune exposures were likely. Amplification used 60 Vbeta primers and 13 Jbeta primers. TCRdb's copy holds only in-frame clones and misses some; the assay was immunoSEQ multiplex PCR. The profile shows about 160,000 clones, 80% of them singletons. Findings of the study overall: Later work found most CMV-associated TCR beta chains apparently HLA-restricted.

Comment on this clone: Its antigen is still unknown.

The source of this sequence is a young man in good health and CMV-seronegative. V usage is TRBV5-4 and J usage is TRBJ1-3; D ambiguous. The sequenced sample was PBMCs. CDR3 loop: CASSPSLGNTIYF. The CDR3 coding sequence is TGTGCCAGCAGCCCTAGTCTGGGAAACACCATATATTTT. Drawing the rest from reference TRBV5-4 and TRBJ1-3, the complete variable domain is ETGVTQSPTHLIKTRGQQVTLRCSSQSGHNTVSWYQQALGQGPQFIFQYYREEENGRGNFPPRFSGLQFPNYSSELNVNALELDDSALYLCASSPSLGNTIYFGEGSWLTVV.